The sequence of this T cell receptor beta chain was determined in a study of T-cell memory formation after mild COVID-19. Study-level information: Each donor largely had its own TCR clusters. Whole-study results and caveats: The authors did not confirm SARS-CoV-2 specificity of second-wave clones peaking day 37. Researchers report contracting CD4+ clones mostly in CM and EM, with CD8+ clones in EMRA. Memory from before infection featured some responding clones, which suggests cross-reactive memory joined.

A single record per CDR3 protein comes from TCRdb applying MiXCR to the 5' RACE reads. The sample has 140,000 to 150,000 distinct CDR3 sequences, approximately 25% seen once. Only a few counts were recorded for this clonotype. What it binds is unknown. V lost 5 bases and J 0 bases, leaving 8 bases between the germline ends. The CDR3 is 14 residues long. This receptor was taken from an adult woman who had mild COVID-19 (a few samples of this study predate the infection). Cell type and time point are not known. The source material was PBMCs or a T cell subset sorted from them (not recorded which). The gene calls are TRBV12-3 or TRBV12-4 and TRBJ2-1; D uncertain. CDR3 bases: TGTGCCAGCAGTCCCCCGGTCTCCTACAATGAGCAGTTCTTC. It specifies CASSPPVSYNEQFF.